The rows below give T cell receptor beta chains drawn from one sample of a study of control samples from healthy donors and cancer patients. The repertoire was sequenced with immunoSEQ multiplex PCR; TCRdb's copy has only in-frame clones and lacks some. The sample records about 140,000 clones, about 90% being singletons. The material sequenced was blood. The origin of the receptors is a man between 18 and 29 years old in good health. CDR3s include the opening cysteine and the closing phenylalanine or tryptophan. The D gene is left open where the match is weak. Only some rows state a clone size, as once, few, many or a class for expanded clones.

TRBV12-3/TRBV12-4	-	-	TRBJ1-2	CASSLRTVYGYTF	TGTGCCAGCAGTTTAAGGACAGTCTATGGCTACACCTTC
TRBV3-1/TRBV3-2	-	-	TRBJ1-6	CASSQNSPLHF	TGTGCCAGCAGCCAGAATTCACCCCTCCACTTT
TRBV7-9	-	-	TRBJ2-1	CASAIDTSYNEQFF	TGTGCCAGCGCTATAGACACGTCCTACAATGAGCAGTTCTTC
TRBV18	-	-	TRBJ1-4	CASSIQSTNEKLFF	TGTGCCAGCTCAATCCAGTCAACTAATGAAAAACTGTTTTTT
TRBV2	-	-	TRBJ2-3	CASSATYKTDTQYF	TGTGCCAGCAGTGCTACTTATAAGACAGATACGCAGTATTTT
TRBV2	-	-	TRBJ2-6	CAIRTTSDSGANVLTF	TGTGCCATCAGAACGACAAGCGACTCTGGGGCCAACGTCCTGACTTTC
TRBV29-1	once	-	TRBJ1-1	CSVEVDLNTEAFF	TGCAGCGTTGAAGTGGACTTGAACACTGAAGCTTTCTTT
TRBV6-2/TRBV6-3	few	-	TRBJ2-7	CASSYSPGQKGEQYF	TGTGCCAGCAGTTACTCGCCCGGACAGAAGGGTGAGCAGTACTTC
TRBV2	-	TRBD1	TRBJ1-2	CASRVTGGDGYTF	TGTGCCAGCAGAGTGACAGGGGGCGATGGCTACACCTTC
TRBV7-2	-	-	TRBJ2-7	CASSLAFFPFGEQYF	TGTGCCAGCAGCTTAGCGTTTTTCCCCTTCGGGGAGCAGTACTTC
TRBV5-6	few	TRBD2	TRBJ2-3	CASSVSGVAYTQYF	TGTGCCAGCAGTGTGAGCGGGGTTGCGTATACGCAGTATTTT
TRBV21-1	-	-	TRBJ2-7	CASSNRKDRISYEQYF	TGTGCCAGCAGCAACAGGAAGGACAGGATCTCCTACGAGCAGTACTTC
TRBV6-6	-	-	TRBJ1-1	CASSYLGSLNTEAFF	TGTGCCAGCAGTTACCTGGGCAGCCTGAACACTGAAGCTTTCTTT
TRBV7-3	-	TRBD1	TRBJ2-1	CASSYVGTGSYNEQFF	TGTGCCAGCAGCTATGTGGGGACAGGGTCCTACAATGAGCAGTTCTTC
TRBV5-1	-	-	TRBJ2-7	CASRGAATSYEQYF	TGCGCCAGCAGAGGGGCAGCTACCTCCTACGAGCAGTACTTC
TRBV28	-	TRBD1	TRBJ2-7	CASSSTGSLLEQYF	TGTGCCAGCAGTTCGACAGGGAGTCTGTTGGAGCAGTACTTC
TRBV6-2/TRBV6-3	-	TRBD1	TRBJ2-7	CASSRSGTGGYEQYF	TGTGCCAGCAGTCGTTCCGGGACAGGAGGCTACGAGCAGTACTTC
TRBV6-6	-	-	TRBJ1-1	CASSWGGGTEAFF	TGTGCCAGCAGTTGGGGGGGTGGAACTGAAGCTTTCTTT
TRBV6-5	-	TRBD1	TRBJ1-2	CASSRDRGNYGYTF	TGTGCCAGCAGCCGGGACAGGGGGAACTATGGCTACACCTTC
TRBV10-3	few	-	TRBJ2-7	CAISGGDEQYF	TGTGCCATCAGTGGTGGGGACGAGCAGTACTTC
TRBV5-1	-	-	TRBJ2-3	CASSFMGSADTQYF	TGCGCCAGCAGCTTTATGGGGAGCGCAGATACGCAGTATTTT
TRBV4-2	-	-	TRBJ1-1	CASSQGGETEAFF	TGTGCCAGCAGCCAAGGAGGGGAGACTGAAGCTTTCTTT
TRBV3-1/TRBV3-2	-	-	TRBJ1-3	CASSPMSGEKAGNTIYF	TGTGCCAGCAGCCCAATGAGCGGGGAAAAGGCTGGAAACACCATATATTTT
TRBV7-2	-	-	TRBJ2-7	CASSAITPSYEQYF	TGTGCCAGCAGCGCTATTACCCCCTCCTACGAGCAGTACTTC
TRBV11-3	-	-	TRBJ2-5	CASSSRGDPQETQYF	TGTGCCAGCAGCTCCCGAGGGGATCCTCAAGAGACCCAGTACTTC
TRBV5-1	-	-	TRBJ1-2	CASSWGTEEVYGYTF	TGCGCCAGCAGCTGGGGGACGGAGGAGGTCTATGGCTACACCTTC
TRBV6-5	-	-	TRBJ1-5	CASKSSRVNQPQHF	TGTGCCAGCAAATCGTCCAGGGTCAATCAGCCCCAGCATTTT
TRBV23-1	-	TRBD2	TRBJ2-3	CASSQSLAGGIRHTQYF	TGCGCCAGCAGTCAATCGCTCGCGGGGGGGATCCGTCATACGCAGTATTTT
TRBV7-9	-	-	TRBJ1-1	CASSSLILDDTEAFF	TGTGCCAGCAGCTCTCTCATCCTTGATGACACTGAAGCTTTCTTT
TRBV30	-	-	TRBJ1-2	CAWSVGGGYGYTF	TGTGCCTGGAGTGTTGGGGGCGGGTATGGCTACACCTTC
TRBV30	few	TRBD2	TRBJ2-1	CAGRTSGGANEQFF	TGTGCCGGGAGGACTAGCGGGGGGGCCAATGAGCAGTTCTTC
TRBV9	-	TRBD2	TRBJ2-3	CASTRAGGRTDTQYF	TGTGCCAGCACCAGAGCGGGGGGGCGAACAGATACGCAGTATTTT
TRBV5-6	-	-	TRBJ2-7	CASSAGQPTYEQYF	TGTGCCAGCAGCGCGGGACAGCCGACCTACGAGCAGTACTTC
TRBV5-6	-	-	TRBJ2-1	CASSPGWGAYNEQFF	TGTGCCAGCAGCCCTGGGTGGGGGGCCTACAATGAGCAGTTCTTC
TRBV7-3	few	TRBD1	TRBJ1-2	CASSPAGGGFGYTF	TGTGCCAGCAGCCCTGCAGGGGGAGGTTTTGGCTACACCTTC
TRBV6-2/TRBV6-3	once	-	TRBJ2-1	CASSYGQEGYNEQFF	TGTGCCAGCAGTTACGGGCAGGAAGGCTACAATGAGCAGTTCTTC
TRBV2	-	-	TRBJ1-5	CATAPGLSNQPQHF	TGTGCCACCGCACCGGGACTGAGCAATCAGCCCCAGCATTTT
TRBV9	-	TRBD2	TRBJ2-5	CASSRTSGDETQYF	TGTGCCAGCAGCCGGACTAGCGGGGACGAGACCCAGTACTTC
TRBV29-1	-	-	TRBJ2-3	CSVVGFPASTDTQYF	TGCAGCGTTGTGGGGTTTCCAGCTAGCACAGATACGCAGTATTTT
TRBV5-1	-	-	TRBJ1-1	CASTLGGTEAFF	TGCGCCAGCACTCTTGGGGGGACTGAAGCTTTCTTT
TRBV18	-	-	TRBJ2-7	CASSPAVAYEQYF	TGTGCCAGCTCACCAGCAGTAGCCTACGAGCAGTACTTC
TRBV15	-	-	TRBJ2-7	CATSRDRSTGEQYF	TGTGCCACCAGCAGAGACCGTTCGACGGGGGAGCAGTACTTC
TRBV6-5	-	-	TRBJ2-1	CASSYGGGAYNEQFF	TGTGCCAGCAGTTACGGAGGGGGGGCGTACAATGAGCAGTTCTTC